The rows below give T cell receptor beta chains drawn from one sample of a study of regulatory T cells in long-lasting Graves disease. Each CDR3 protein gets one entry after TCRdb re-called the multiplex PCR reads with MiXCR. Of 700,000 or so distinct CDR3 sequences in the sample, approximately 31% were seen once. The starting material was peripheral blood mononuclear cells (PBMCs), obtained when the disease was refractory, from a patient treated with antithyroid drugs. These receptors originate from a female donor with Graves disease. CDR3s include the opening cysteine and the closing phenylalanine or tryptophan. A D gene is named only where the DNA matches it firmly. Expanded clones get a size class; other rows say once, few or many, or leave the size out.

V	J	size	D	CDR3	DNA
TRBV20-1	TRBJ2-7	.	.	CSAALGRGYEQYF	TGCAGTGCGGCTTTGGGCAGGGGTTACGAGCAGTACTTC
TRBV6-5	TRBJ2-2	.	TRBD2	CASSYSNKRENTGELFF	TGTGCCAGCAGTTACTCGAATAAGCGGGAAAACACCGGGGAGCTGTTTTTT
TRBV6-1	TRBJ2-5	few	TRBD2	CASGGDYRGGTQYF	TGTGCCAGCGGCGGGGACTACCGGGGGGGGACCCAGTACTTC
TRBV18	TRBJ2-5	.	TRBD1	CASSPRPAGGLLQETQYF	TGTGCCAGCTCACCACGGCCGGCAGGGGGCCTACTACAAGAGACCCAGTACTTC
TRBV20-1	TRBJ2-4	.	.	CSARDSGTAKNIQYF	TGCAGTGCTAGAGATTCCGGGACCGCCAAAAACATTCAGTACTTC
TRBV5-1	TRBJ1-1	.	.	CASSWDGGGGSTEAFF	TGCGCCAGCAGCTGGGACGGGGGTGGTGGAAGCACTGAAGCTTTCTTT
TRBV4-2	TRBJ1-1	.	TRBD1	CASSQADRGGTEAFF	TGTGCCAGCAGCCAAGCCGACAGGGGTGGCACTGAAGCTTTCTTT
TRBV7-6	TRBJ1-1	.	TRBD1	CASSPRTGWGTEAFF	TGTGCCAGCAGCCCTAGGACAGGGTGGGGTACTGAAGCTTTCTTT
TRBV6-2/TRBV6-3	TRBJ2-7	.	TRBD2	CASSYQTSGRQYF	TGTGCCAGCAGTTACCAGACTAGCGGGAGGCAATACTTC
TRBV6-2/TRBV6-3	TRBJ1-4	.	.	CASSSRGGFNEKLFF	TGTGCCAGCAGTTCGCGAGGAGGTTTTAATGAAAAACTGTTTTTT
TRBV19	TRBJ2-7	.	.	CASSRSGPPYEQYF	TGTGCCAGTAGTAGGAGCGGGCCTCCCTACGAGCAGTACTTC
TRBV7-6	TRBJ2-7	.	TRBD1	CASSLTRQGAYEQYF	TGTGCCAGCAGCTTAACCCGACAGGGGGCTTACGAGCAGTACTTC
TRBV19	TRBJ1-1	.	.	CASSPDFGGEAFF	TGTGCCAGTAGCCCGGACTTCGGGGGTGAAGCTTTCTTT
TRBV14	TRBJ1-1	.	TRBD1	CASRLGGTGDTEAFF	TGTGCCAGCAGACTCGGGGGGACAGGGGACACTGAAGCTTTCTTT
TRBV20-1	TRBJ1-2	few	.	CSAIAAGEDYGYTF	TGCAGTGCTATCGCCGCGGGGGAGGACTATGGCTACACCTTC
TRBV3-1	TRBJ1-2	few	TRBD1	CASSRTGGGRNGYTF	TGTGCCAGCAGCCGGACAGGGGGCGGAAGGAATGGCTACACCTTC
TRBV19	TRBJ1-2	.	.	CASSISGPNYGYTF	TGTGCCAGTAGTATATCAGGTCCTAACTATGGCTACACCTTC
TRBV20-1	TRBJ1-2	.	.	CSASSPPRVDGYTF	TGCAGTGCTAGTTCCCCTCCAAGGGTGGATGGCTACACCTTC
TRBV29-1	TRBJ1-1	.	.	CSVEHVMNTEAFF	TGCAGCGTTGAACACGTAATGAACACTGAAGCTTTCTTT
TRBV9	TRBJ2-2	few	TRBD2	CASSVGLAGRTGELFF	TGTGCCAGCAGCGTCGGACTAGCGGGAAGAACCGGGGAGCTGTTTTTT
TRBV29-1	TRBJ1-1	few	.	CSGITGVTEAFF	TGCAGCGGGATTACAGGAGTCACTGAAGCTTTCTTT
TRBV6-1	TRBJ1-2	few	.	CASRGDPEYGYTF	TGTGCCAGCAGGGGAGATCCGGAGTATGGCTACACCTTC
TRBV9	TRBJ2-5	few	TRBD2	CASSVTSGRLETQYF	TGTGCCAGCAGCGTGACTAGCGGGAGGTTAGAGACCCAGTACTTC
TRBV3-1	TRBJ1-5	.	TRBD1	CASNHDRVGQPQHF	TGTGCCAGCAACCACGACAGGGTTGGCCAGCCCCAGCATTTT
TRBV28	TRBJ2-1	.	.	CASSHEGRDEQFF	TGTGCCAGCAGCCACGAGGGCAGGGATGAGCAGTTCTTC
TRBV12-3/TRBV12-4	TRBJ1-2	many	.	CASRPPRIDLESAYGYTF	TGTGCCAGCAGACCCCCGCGGATAGACCTAGAGTCCGCCTATGGCTACACCTTC
TRBV28	TRBJ1-1	many	TRBD1	CASSSVTGDTEAFF	TGTGCCAGCAGTTCCGTGACAGGGGACACTGAAGCTTTCTTT
TRBV5-1	TRBJ2-7	few	TRBD1	CASSLVSGGGYEQYF	TGCGCCAGCAGCTTGGTTTCAGGGGGTGGGTACGAGCAGTACTTC
TRBV12-3/TRBV12-4	TRBJ1-1	.	.	CASSLHPIETEAFF	TGTGCCAGCAGTTTACACCCGATCGAAACTGAAGCTTTCTTT
TRBV10-3	TRBJ2-7	.	TRBD1	CAISPPGDRGVEQYF	TGTGCCATCAGCCCCCCGGGGGACAGGGGAGTTGAGCAGTACTTC
TRBV2	TRBJ1-1	many	TRBD1	CASISRGGTEAFF	TGTGCCAGCATCTCCAGGGGGGGCACTGAAGCTTTCTTT
TRBV12-3/TRBV12-4	TRBJ1-6	.	.	CASSLGTVFISPLHF	TGTGCCAGCAGTTTAGGGACAGTCTTTATTTCACCCCTCCACTTT
TRBV6-1	TRBJ2-2	few	.	CATSPAANTGELFF	TGTGCCACATCTCCAGCGGCGAACACCGGGGAGCTGTTTTTT
TRBV7-3	TRBJ2-2	.	.	CASSPRTRLGGELFF	TGTGCCAGCAGCCCTCGGACCCGTTTAGGCGGGGAGCTGTTTTTT
TRBV6-1	TRBJ2-2	.	TRBD2	CASSRTSGRGANTGELFF	TGTGCCAGCTCACGGACTAGCGGGAGGGGGGCGAACACCGGGGAGCTGTTTTTT
TRBV28	TRBJ2-7	few	TRBD2	CASSLASGSGVYEQYF	TGTGCCAGCAGTTTAGCTAGCGGGAGTGGCGTCTACGAGCAGTACTTC
TRBV28	TRBJ1-5	many	TRBD1	CASSLNRGGNQPQHF	TGTGCCAGCAGTTTAAACAGGGGAGGCAATCAGCCCCAGCATTTT
TRBV6-2/TRBV6-3	TRBJ2-4	.	.	CASSYSGPSGIQYF	TGTGCCAGCAGTTACAGCGGTCCCAGCGGCATTCAGTACTTC
TRBV6-1	TRBJ1-1	few	.	CASSEALGSRGEAFF	TGTGCCAGCAGTGAAGCGCTGGGGAGTAGAGGTGAAGCTTTCTTT
TRBV20-1	TRBJ1-3	.	.	CSARDRLSSGNTIYF	TGCAGTGCTAGAGATCGCTTGAGCTCTGGAAACACCATATATTTT
TRBV20-1	TRBJ1-1	.	.	CSAPMLRGRTEAFF	TGCAGTGCCCCCATGTTGAGGGGGAGAACTGAAGCTTTCTTT
TRBV15	TRBJ1-4	few	.	CATSRGSTNEKLFF	TGTGCCACCAGCAGAGGGTCAACTAATGAAAAACTGTTTTTT
TRBV29-1	TRBJ1-5	.	.	CSVGDHNQPQHF	TGCAGCGTTGGGGACCACAATCAGCCCCAGCATTTT
TRBV6-5	TRBJ1-2	.	.	CASSWGESTFNYGYTF	TGTGCCAGCAGTTGGGGGGAATCAACCTTTAACTATGGCTACACCTTC
TRBV2	TRBJ1-5	.	TRBD1	CASSSGTGGLRNQPQHF	TGTGCCAGCAGTTCCGGGACAGGGGGACTGCGCAATCAGCCCCAGCATTTT
TRBV19	TRBJ1-5	.	.	CASSIDIRDQPQHF	TGTGCCAGTAGTATAGATATCCGGGACCAGCCCCAGCATTTT
TRBV24-1	TRBJ2-5	once	.	CATSDPRQPQETQYF	TGTGCCACCAGTGATCCCCGACAGCCCCAAGAGACCCAGTACTTC
TRBV12-5	TRBJ2-3	.	TRBD1	CASGSKTGGPTDTQYF	TGTGCTAGTGGTTCCAAGACAGGGGGACCCACAGATACGCAGTATTTT
TRBV2	TRBJ2-7	.	TRBD2	CATRAGGGAYEQYF	TGTGCCACCAGGGCGGGAGGAGGAGCCTACGAGCAGTACTTC
TRBV5-4	TRBJ2-1	.	TRBD1	CASSFPRQGVYNEQFF	TGTGCCAGCAGCTTCCCAAGACAGGGGGTTTACAATGAGCAGTTCTTC
TRBV7-9	TRBJ1-2	.	.	CASSTTETAF	TGTGCCAGCAGCACGACAGAGACCGCCTTC
TRBV3-1	TRBJ2-2	few	.	CASSLGSRGGELFF	TGTGCCAGCAGCCTCGGGAGCCGGGGAGGGGAGCTGTTTTTT
TRBV6-5	TRBJ1-1	many	.	CASSYSFVNFNTEAFF	TGTGCCAGCAGTTACTCGTTTGTGAACTTTAACACTGAAGCTTTCTTT
TRBV19	TRBJ2-1	.	.	CASSITGRGNEQFF	TGTGCCAGTAGTATCACAGGGAGAGGTAATGAGCAGTTCTTC
TRBV2	TRBJ1-2	many	.	CASSKTREDGYTF	TGTGCCAGCAGTAAGACCCGGGAGGATGGCTACACCTTC
TRBV28	TRBJ1-1	few	.	CASKSRTEAFF	TGTGCCAGCAAGAGTAGAACTGAAGCTTTCTTT
TRBV6-1	TRBJ2-6	.	TRBD1	CASSGQGRAGANVLTF	TGTGCCAGCAGTGGACAGGGAAGGGCTGGGGCCAACGTCCTGACTTTC
TRBV11-2	TRBJ1-1	few	.	CASSLSPGLIKAEAFF	TGTGCCAGCAGCTTAAGTCCCGGACTGATTAAGGCTGAAGCTTTCTTT
TRBV7-9	TRBJ1-4	few	TRBD1	CAESRDRDEKLFF	TGTGCCGAGTCCCGGGACAGGGATGAAAAACTGTTTTTT
TRBV30	TRBJ1-2	few	TRBD1	CAWTPQGDYGYTF	TGTGCCTGGACGCCTCAGGGGGACTATGGCTACACCTTC